The 9 T cell receptor beta chains below come from one sample, sequenced in a study of graft-versus-host responses after intestinal transplantation. Using immunoSEQ multiplex PCR, the repertoire was profiled, and TCRdb retains in-frame clones only, with some absent. The sample lists about 39,000 clones, roughly 90% occurring once. Here the sequenced sample was PBMCs, taken approximately 270 days after transplant. These receptors all come from a human patient who received an intestinal transplant, so some T cells may come from the graft donor.

The chain is built from TRBV5-1 and TRBJ2-7; 8 bases match TRBD2. This CDR3 has 15 residues. Germline trimming cut 4 bases from V and 3 bases from J; bases unmatched to any gene: 9. CDR1 and CDR2 from the germline V gene are SGHRS and YFSETQ. CDR3 region: CASSSLGAGGYEQYF. As DNA, the CDR3 is TGCGCCAGCAGCAGCTTAGGGGCGGGGGGCTACGAGCAGTACTTC.

The count of this clone is one. The CDR3 is CATSTEPQGIEQYF. The CDR3 DNA follows: TGTGCCACCAGCACCGAACCTCAGGGTATAGAGCAGTACTTC. This chain links TRBV15 with TRBJ2-7, with D maybe TRBD1 (5 bases). With 4 bases removed from V and 7 bases from J, the gap between germline ends came to 17 bases. Germline CDR1 and CDR2: LNHNV and YYDKDF (reference sequence). The CDR3 runs to 14 residues.

CDR3 nucleotides: TGTGCCAGCAGCTTAGAGCCTTCAACGGGAAACACCATATATTTT. Translation: CASSLEPSTGNTIYF. This chain joins TRBV11-2 and TRBJ1-3; D is uncertain. The germline V and J ends were trimmed by 0 bases and 4 bases, with 10 bases remaining between them. Germline V gives CDR1 SGHAT, CDR2 FQNNGV. The CDR3 runs to 15 residues.

The rearrangement joins TRBV7-2 to TRBJ1-2; D not certain. The ends were cut back, 5 bases at V and 6 bases at J, with 16 bases in the middle. Per the germline V gene, CDR1 is SGHTA and CDR2 is FQGNSA. The CDR3 extends over 14 amino acids. The CDR3 sequence is CASSPGHSSNGYTF. Here the CDR3 DNA reads TGTGCCAGCAGCCCCGGTCATTCCTCTAATGGCTACACCTTC.

Only one count was recorded for this clone. This chain connects TRBV10-1 to TRBJ2-7; D remains unclear. The CDR3 covers 13 residues. In germline, CDR1 is WNHNN, CDR2 SYGVQD (reference sequence). V was clipped by 2 bases and J by 2 bases, with 7 bases between them. CDR3 protein: CASSEAPTYEQYF. CDR3 nucleotides: TGCGCCAGCAGTGAGGCTCCCACCTACGAGCAGTACTTC.

The J gene is TRBJ2-7, the V gene TRBV5-1, with D possibly being TRBD1 or TRBD2 (5 bases each). The CDR3 loop spans 13 amino acids. Germline assignment: CDR1 SGHRS and CDR2 YFSETQ. Trimming took 0 bases from V and 3 from J, leaving 7 bases between them. DNA of the CDR3: TGCGCCAGCAGCTTGGATGGGGGCTACGAGCAGTACTTC. Encoded protein: CASSLDGGYEQYF.

By its share, this clone is medium-sized. The chain links TRBV27 to TRBJ2-7; D unresolved. The CDR3 extends over 11 amino acids. CDR1 is MNHEY and CDR2 is SMNVEV in the germline V gene (reference sequence). The V gene lost 3 bases and the J gene lost 6 bases, with 6 bases spanning the gap. The CDR3 nucleotides read TGTGCCAGCAGTTTGGGCGCCGAGCAGTACTTC. Its protein product is CASSLGAEQYF.

V is TRBV9 and J is TRBJ2-1, with a tentative D call TRBD2 (6 bases). Looked up from germline, CDR1 is SGDLS and CDR2 is YYNGEE. Trimming shortened V by 0 bases and J by 8 bases, and 12 bases separated the two germline ends. The CDR3 covers 14 residues. As DNA, the CDR3 is TGTGCCAGCAGCGTAGAGGAGGGATCCGATGAGCAGTTCTTC. Protein product: CASSVEEGSDEQFF.

The chain carries TRBV5-4 and TRBJ2-7; 9 bases align to TRBD2. After removal of 4 bases from V and 2 bases from J, the junction contained 7 bases not matched to a gene. The germline V gene encodes CDR1 SGHNT and CDR2 YYREEE (reference sequence). The CDR3 has 15 amino acids. The CDR3 spells CASSEGAGGPYEQYF. The CDR3 region has the DNA TGTGCCAGCAGCGAAGGAGCGGGGGGCCCCTACGAGCAGTACTTC. The full variable domain, in which reference TRBV5-4 and TRBJ2-7 provide the parts outside the CDR3, is ETGVTQSPTHLIKTRGQQVTLRCSSQSGHNTVSWYQQALGQGPQFIFQYYREEENGRGNFPPRFSGLQFPNYSSELNVNALELDDSALYLCASSEGAGGPYEQYFGPGTRLTVT.